This T cell receptor beta chain is drawn from a study of T cell responses to AZD1222 COVID-19 vaccine. Broader study findings: CD4 TCRs associated with vaccination spanned spike, dominating at 160-218 and 743-854.

Sequencing used immunoSEQ multiplex PCR; TCRdb keeps in-frame clones, though not all of them. The table lists under 150,000 clones, approximately 91% of them singletons. CDR1 is SGHRS and CDR2 is YFSETQ in the germline V gene. CDR3 length equals 15 residues. V was pared by 0 bases and J by 0 bases, with 9 bases between. Details on this clone: Its target is unknown.

The sequencing here drew on peripheral blood, taken 28 days after the second AZD1222 dose. The J gene is TRBJ1-1, the V gene TRBV5-1; no clear D. The TCR originated in an adult who received the AZD1222 COVID-19 vaccine. The CDR3: CASSLGRNMNTEAFF. CDR3 DNA: TGCGCCAGCAGCTTGGGTAGAAACATGAACACTGAAGCTTTCTTT. Supplemented by reference TRBV5-1 and TRBJ1-1, the full variable domain reads KAGVTQTPRYLIKTRGQQVTLSCSPISGHRSVSWYQQTPGQGLQFLFEYFSETQRNKGNFPGRFSGRQFSNSRSEMNVSTLELGDSALYLCASSLGRNMNTEAFFGQGTRLTVV.